The next 7 T cell receptor beta chains were all read from a single sample in a study of blood T cell dynamics during melanoma immunotherapy (dated by TCRdb to 2018 to 2020). The protocol used for the library was the immunoSEQ multiplex PCR assay. Here the immuneACCESS table is served through TCRdb, limited to in-frame sequences with V and J called. Missing clones are a known gap in these copies; in checked studies unresolved V genes cover under half, and the rest lacks a known reason. The sample table shows roughly 7,300 clones, and 70% to 85% are seen once. The ten top clones hold about 14% of the sample. This specimen's time point label, interpreted: week 3, after first cycle of checkpoint inhibitor. The specimen was blood, collected from a patient treated with checkpoint blockade. These receptors were obtained from a human donor with melanoma.

The chain has TRBV2 and TRBJ2-3; 9 nucleotides align to TRBD2. V lost 2 bases and J lost 9; bases outside the gene matches: 6. The CDR3 is made up of 14 amino acids. Germline V gene sequence: CDR1 SNHLY, CDR2 FYNNEI. CDR3 in amino acids: CASSETPGLATQYF. DNA of the CDR3: TGTGCCAGCAGTGAAACTCCGGGACTAGCCACGCAGTATTTT.

The chain couples TRBV6-1 to TRBJ2-2; 9 bases are a match to TRBD1. Germline V lookup: CDR1 MNHNS, CDR2 SASEGT. V dropped 9 bases and J dropped 4; count of bases not matched to a gene: 6. The CDR3 length is 14 residues. CDR3 protein: CASGLDRGTGELFF. In nucleotides, the CDR3 is TGTGCCAGTGGGCTGGACAGGGGCACCGGGGAGCTGTTTTTT.

The V and J genes are TRBV5-4 and TRBJ2-1; 7 nucleotides align to TRBD2. With 6 bases clipped from V and 4 bases from J, the junction kept 10 bases outside the gene matches. Looked up from germline, CDR1 is SGHNT and CDR2 is YYREEE (reference sequence). The CDR3 spans 15 residues. In nucleotides, the CDR3 is TGTGCCAGCACCCGAAAGACTAGCCGATACAATGAGCAGTTCTTC. This gives the protein CASTRKTSRYNEQFF.

This clone showed up just once. J is TRBJ2-3 and V is TRBV5-6; 11 bases match TRBD2. The germline V gene encodes CDR1 SGHDT and CDR2 YYEEEE. The CDR3 totals 19 residues. Losses at the gene ends were 4 bases for V and 1 base for J; bases not matched to a gene: 14. CDR3 region: CASSGLRTSGYHRTDTQYF. CDR3 bases: TGTGCCAGCAGCGGCTTACGGACTAGCGGGTATCATCGCACAGATACGCAGTATTTT.

This rearrangement joins TRBV6-6 to TRBJ1-1, with D possibly TRBD1 on 6 matching bases. Germline CDR1 and CDR2: MNHNY and SVGAGI (reference sequence). The CDR3 contains 14 residues. The ends were cut back, 6 bases at V and 5 bases at J, with 16 bases in the middle. DNA of the CDR3: TGTGCCAGCAGCCAACAGGGAGTGGGGACTGAAGCTTTCTTT. Protein sequence: CASSQQGVGTEAFF.

The rearrangement uses TRBV28 and TRBJ1-2, with TRBD1 matching over 8 bases. The V gene end was trimmed by 5 bases and the J gene end by 6 bases; junction bases not matched to a gene: 11. The CDR3 has 15 amino acids. Germline CDR1 and CDR2: MDHEN and SYDVKM. This CDR3 is CASSTYRGGLNGYTF. The CDR3 nucleotides read TGTGCCAGCAGTACTTACAGGGGGGGGTTAAATGGCTACACCTTC.

This chain links TRBV2 with TRBJ1-5, with D possibly being TRBD1 (6 bases). Trimming stripped 9 bases from V and 2 bases from J, with 11 bases between. The CDR3 has 13 amino acids. Germline V gives CDR1 SNHLY, CDR2 FYNNEI. The CDR3 nucleotides read TGTGCCAGTACAGGGTTCGGCAATCAGCCCCAGCATTTT. Protein product: CASTGFGNQPQHF.